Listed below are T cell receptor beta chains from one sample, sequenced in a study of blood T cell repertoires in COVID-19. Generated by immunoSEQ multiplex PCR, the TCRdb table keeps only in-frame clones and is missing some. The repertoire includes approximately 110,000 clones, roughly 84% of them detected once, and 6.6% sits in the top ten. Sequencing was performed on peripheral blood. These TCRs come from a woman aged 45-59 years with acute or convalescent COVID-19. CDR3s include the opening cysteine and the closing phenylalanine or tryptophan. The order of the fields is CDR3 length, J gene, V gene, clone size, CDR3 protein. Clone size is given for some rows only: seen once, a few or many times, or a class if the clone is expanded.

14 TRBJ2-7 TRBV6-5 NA CASSYDPRAYEQYF
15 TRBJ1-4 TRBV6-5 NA CASGLTGGRHEKLFF
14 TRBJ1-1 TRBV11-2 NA CASSLVQGRTEAFF
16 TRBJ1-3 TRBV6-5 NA CASSYSSAGTINTIYF
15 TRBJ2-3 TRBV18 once CASSLAGGRTDTQYF
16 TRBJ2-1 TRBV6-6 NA CASSYRSGGAGNEQFF
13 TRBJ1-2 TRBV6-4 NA CASSGPGNYGYTF
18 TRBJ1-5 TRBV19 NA CASRLGQPKTYSNQPQHF
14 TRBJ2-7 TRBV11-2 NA CASSPGLGSYEQYF
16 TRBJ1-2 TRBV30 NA CALPRDRGRIVGGYTF
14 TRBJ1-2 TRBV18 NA CASSPRGGAGGYTF
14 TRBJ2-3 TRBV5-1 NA CASHNGQGVDTQYF
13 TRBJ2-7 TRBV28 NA CASSSSGTGNAKF
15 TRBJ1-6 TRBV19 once CASSIGGTYNSPLHF
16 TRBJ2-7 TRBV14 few CASSPLRGDGAYEQYF
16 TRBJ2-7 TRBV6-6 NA CASSNLFGTGSYEQYF
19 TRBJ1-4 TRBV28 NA CASSFYLPTQGARNEKLFF
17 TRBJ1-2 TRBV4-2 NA CASSQPIPGQDNYGYTF
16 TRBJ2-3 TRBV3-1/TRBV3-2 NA CASSPGGRGFADTQYF
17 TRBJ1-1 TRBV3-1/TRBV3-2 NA CASSLRGWGGMNTEAFF
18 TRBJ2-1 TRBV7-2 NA CASSLPTSGGPWDNEQFF
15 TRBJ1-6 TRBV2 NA CASPQSPGNNSPLHF
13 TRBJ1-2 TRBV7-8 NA CASSLANRKGYTF
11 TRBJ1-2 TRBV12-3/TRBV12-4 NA CASSKFGGYTF
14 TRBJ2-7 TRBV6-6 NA CASRETGFDYEQYF
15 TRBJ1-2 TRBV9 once CASSVASGGSYGYTF
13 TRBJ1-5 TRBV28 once CASRFTGNQPQHF
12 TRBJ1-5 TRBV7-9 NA CASSGGNQPQHF
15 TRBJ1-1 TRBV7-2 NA CASSLVSSPNTEAFF
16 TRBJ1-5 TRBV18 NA CASSPTGQGMNQPQHF
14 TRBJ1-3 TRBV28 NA CASSRSSSGNTIYF
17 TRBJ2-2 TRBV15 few CATSRGSAGGQGGELFF
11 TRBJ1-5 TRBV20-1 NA CSATGGLAQHF
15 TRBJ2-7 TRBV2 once CASRALDRVPYEQYF
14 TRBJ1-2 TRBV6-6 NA CASSFLQGNYGYTF
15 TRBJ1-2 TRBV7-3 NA CASSPSSGVNYGYTF
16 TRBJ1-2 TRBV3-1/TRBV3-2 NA CASSQVDTGILGGYTF
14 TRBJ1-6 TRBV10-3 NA CASSVTGSNSPLHF
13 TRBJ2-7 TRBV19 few CASTSEGGYEQYF
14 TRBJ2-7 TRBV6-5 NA CASRKSGAGIGQYF
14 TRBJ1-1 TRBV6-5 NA CASSLQGANTEAFF
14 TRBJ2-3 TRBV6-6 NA CASSPGGPTDTQYF